Listed below are T cell receptor beta chains from one sample, sequenced in a study of Ad26.COV2.S vaccination and SARS-CoV-2 variants. Assay used: immunoSEQ multiplex PCR; TCRdb lists only in-frame clones, some missing. The table shows around 450,000 clones, with about 89% occurring only once. The material sequenced was peripheral blood, taken in a trial of Ad26.COV2.S vaccine versus placebo. The source of these receptors is a person between 18 and 60 years old who received the Ad26.COV2.S COVID-19 vaccine or a placebo. Both conserved end residues are part of each CDR3. D genes are given only for firm matches. Expanded clones get a size class; other rows say once, few or many, or leave the size out.

size,D,V,J,CDR3,DNA
-,-,TRBV30,TRBJ1-1,CAWKGTEAFF,TGTGCCTGGAAGGGCACTGAAGCTTTCTTT
-,TRBD1,TRBV20-1,TRBJ1-1,CSASTGTGDAFF,TGCAGTGCTAGTACCGGGACAGGGGATGCTTTCTTT
-,TRBD2,TRBV2,TRBJ2-1,CASSALLAGVTYNEQFF,TGTGCCAGCAGTGCCCTCCTAGCGGGAGTAACCTACAATGAGCAGTTCTTC
-,-,TRBV9,TRBJ1-3,CASSVGPNTEGNTIYF,TGTGCCAGCAGCGTAGGTCCGAACACCGAGGGAAACACCATATATTTT
few,TRBD2,TRBV6-4,TRBJ2-1,CASSATSGAENEQFF,TGTGCCAGCAGCGCCACTAGCGGAGCTGAGAATGAGCAGTTCTTC
-,-,TRBV19,TRBJ2-7,CASSMAHVGVTYF,TGTGCCAGTAGTATGGCCCATGTGGGGGTGACGTACTTC
once,-,TRBV10-3,TRBJ2-3,CAISEQETDTQYF,TGTGCCATCAGTGAGCAGGAGACAGATACGCAGTATTTT
few,TRBD1,TRBV2,TRBJ1-3,CASRTGAGNTIYF,TGTGCCAGCAGGACAGGGGCTGGAAACACCATATATTTT
-,-,TRBV27,TRBJ1-2,CASSPHAIGTLSYGYTF,TGTGCCAGCAGTCCACATGCCATCGGGACGTTGTCCTATGGCTACACCTTC
-,-,TRBV19,TRBJ2-5,CASSSQGTLQETQYF,TGTGCCAGTAGTAGCCAAGGGACACTTCAAGAGACCCAGTACTTC
-,-,TRBV20-1,TRBJ2-4,CSASHRVGISKNIQYF,TGCAGTGCTAGTCACAGGGTAGGGATTTCCAAAAACATTCAGTACTTC
-,TRBD1,TRBV20-1,TRBJ1-1,CSPGTGSEAFF,TGCAGTCCCGGGACAGGATCTGAAGCTTTCTTT
-,-,TRBV13,TRBJ2-5,CASSSRGGSETQYF,TGTGCCAGCAGCTCCAGGGGAGGGTCAGAGACCCAGTACTTC
-,TRBD1,TRBV5-5,TRBJ2-1,CASSGPLGTGVTYNEQFF,TGTGCCAGCAGCGGGCCCTTAGGGACAGGGGTCACCTACAATGAGCAGTTCTTC
-,-,TRBV11-2,TRBJ2-7,CASSLARIYEQYF,TGTGCCAGCAGCTTAGCAAGGATCTACGAGCAGTACTTC
-,-,TRBV7-9,TRBJ2-5,CASSGGLQETQYF,TGTGCCAGCAGCGGTGGACTACAAGAGACCCAGTACTTC